These 16 T cell receptor beta chains were sequenced from one sample in a study of blood T cell repertoires in COVID-19 (dated by TCRdb to 2018 to 2020). Libraries came from the immunoSEQ multiplex PCR assay. TCRdb stores this immuneACCESS table with in-frame sequences only. Part of the clones is absent; in the studies checked, under half of the shortfall reflects unresolved V genes, and no reason is known for the rest. For this sample the table gives some 93,000 clones, of which about 86% were detected only once. 15% to 20% of the sample goes to the ten largest clones. Specimen: peripheral blood. These receptor sequences come from a woman over 75 with acute or convalescent COVID-19.

The rearrangement links TRBV5-5 to TRBJ2-1; 11 nucleotides line up with TRBD2. Germline V gene data show CDR1 as SGHKS and CDR2 as YYEKEE (reference sequence). The V gene end was trimmed by 4 bases and the J gene end by 4 bases; junction bases not matched to a gene: 4. CDR3 length: 15 amino acids. CDR3 protein: CASSKGLAVYNEQFF. CDR3 coding DNA: TGTGCCAGCAGCAAGGGACTAGCGGTTTACAATGAGCAGTTCTTC.

The chain links TRBV5-1 to TRBJ2-3; the match to TRBD1 covers 8 bases. Per the germline V gene, CDR1 is SGHRS and CDR2 is YFSETQ. V shed 0 bases and J 2 bases; nucleotides not matched to a gene: 5. The CDR3 runs 16 residues. The CDR3 loop is CASSLDRGSITDTQYF. The CDR3 bases are TGCGCCAGCAGCTTGGACAGGGGGTCCATCACAGATACGCAGTATTTT.

The sample holds a few counts of this clone. The CDR3 DNA follows: TGTGCCAGCAGCCTTTCGGGGGGGCCCTTTTACGAGCAGTACTTC. Translating gives CASSLSGGPFYEQYF. The chain carries TRBV11-2 and TRBJ2-7; TRBD2 matches at 8 bases. Germline trimming cut 5 bases from V and 4 bases from J; bases unmatched to any gene: 10. CDR3 size: 15 residues. The germline CDR1 and CDR2 sequences are SGHAT and FQNNGV.

V usage is TRBV3-1 (or the pseudogene TRBV3-2) and J usage is TRBJ2-1; possible D gene TRBD2, 5 bases. Germline V lookup: CDR1 LGHDT, CDR2 YNNKEL (reference sequence). This CDR3 is 13 amino acids long. Trimming took off 4 bases at V and 9 bases at J, with 13 bases between the two ends. The CDR3 DNA follows: TGTGCCAGCAGCCTAGTGGCCGGAGGTGAGCAGTTCTTC. It translates to CASSLVAGGEQFF.

The chain joins TRBV6-1 to TRBJ1-1; 7 bases map to TRBD1. The V gene's germline CDR1 is MNHNS and CDR2 SASEGT. J was trimmed by 5 bases and V by 1 base; bases with no gene match: 4. The CDR3 consists of 14 residues. CDR3 region: CASSEVGRGTEAFF. CDR3 coding DNA: TGTGCCAGCAGTGAAGTTGGCAGGGGGACTGAAGCTTTCTTT.

The rearrangement links TRBV5-1 to TRBJ1-1, with D possibly TRBD1 on 5 matching bases. Germline V gives CDR1 SGHRS, CDR2 YFSETQ. V lost 2 bases to trimming and J lost 1 base, with 12 bases between them. This CDR3 contains 15 residues. CDR3 DNA: TGCGCCAGCAGCTTAGGGGCTCCGTCGAACACTGAAGCTTTCTTT. The encoded protein is CASSLGAPSNTEAFF.

V is TRBV3-1 (or the pseudogene TRBV3-2) and J is TRBJ1-2, with a tentative D call TRBD1 (6 bases). Trimming shortened V by 4 bases and J by 4 bases, and 10 bases separated the two germline ends. The CDR3 length is 13 residues. CDR1 and CDR2 (germline): LGHDT, YNNKEL (reference sequence). As DNA, the CDR3 is TGTGCCAGCAGCCTTGGACAGATCTATGGCTACACCTTC. As protein: CASSLGQIYGYTF.

J is TRBJ1-1 and V is TRBV27, with D tentatively TRBD1 (5 bases). Trimming removed 5 bases from V and 3 bases from J, with 10 bases in between. The CDR3 loop spans 13 amino acids. Germline loops: CDR1 MNHEY, CDR2 SMNVEV (reference sequence). CDR3 residues: CASSPGLDTEAFF. The CDR3 bases are TGTGCCAGCAGTCCAGGGCTCGACACTGAAGCTTTCTTT.

This clone occurred a few times. V usage is TRBV11-1 and J usage is TRBJ2-7, with 8 positions matching TRBD1. Per germline, CDR1 SGHAT and CDR2 FQDESV (reference sequence). V lost 4 bases to trimming and J lost 2 bases; unmatched junction nucleotides: 1. The CDR3 loop spans 13 amino acids. The CDR3 DNA reads as TGTGCCAGCAGCTCCAGGGGGCCCTACGAGCAGTACTTC. It translates to CASSSRGPYEQYF.

J is TRBJ1-3 and V is TRBV27, with 7 bases fitting TRBD1. CDR3 length equals 14 residues. Germline V gene data show CDR1 as MNHEY and CDR2 as SMNVEV (reference sequence). The V segment lost 4 bases and the J segment 2 bases; nucleotides outside the gene matches: 2. In DNA form, the CDR3 reads TGTGCCAGCAGTTCCACAGGGGCTGGAAACACCATATATTTT. Translating gives CASSSTGAGNTIYF.

The rearrangement joins TRBV5-1 to TRBJ1-6; a weak D match, TRBD1 (6 bases). Trimming removed 1 base from V and 7 bases from J, with 12 bases in between. This CDR3 contains 15 residues. Germline CDR1 is SGHRS and CDR2 is YFSETQ. The CDR3 is CASSLFPGQNSPLHF. The CDR3 region has the DNA TGCGCCAGCAGCTTGTTCCCGGGACAAAATTCACCCCTCCACTTT.

In this sample, this clone turned up once. The rearrangement joins TRBV2 to TRBJ2-2; 8 bases fit TRBD2. The length of the CDR3 is 17 residues. The trim removed 0 bases at V and 4 bases at J, leaving 7 bases unmatched. Germline values: CDR1 SNHLY, CDR2 FYNNEI. The CDR3 nucleotides are TGTGCCAGCAGTGAAGCGAGCCGGGGGGGCATCACCGGGGAGCTGTTTTTT. Its translation: CASSEASRGGITGELFF.

V is TRBV7-3 and J is TRBJ2-7; D is possibly TRBD2 (7 bases). The CDR3 length is 15 residues. Germline CDR1 SGHTA, CDR2 FQGTGA. V was pared by 3 bases and J by 6 bases, with 18 bases between. DNA for the CDR3: TGTGCCAGCAGCTTGACCGGAGGGGGGGCCTCCGAGCAGTACTTC. Its translation: CASSLTGGGASEQYF.

A single count supports this clone. The V gene is TRBV30, the J gene TRBJ1-6; weak D call: TRBD1 (5 bases). Trimming took 0 bases from V and 9 from J, leaving 18 bases between them. Looked up from germline, CDR1 is GTSNPN and CDR2 is SVGIG (reference sequence). This CDR3 spans 16 amino acids. CDR3 amino acids: CAWSVRTGGRSSPLHF. The CDR3 DNA reads as TGTGCCTGGAGTGTACGTACGGGGGGTCGCAGTTCACCCCTCCACTTT. The full variable domain, rest sourced from reference TRBV30 and TRBJ1-6, is SQTIHQWPATLVQPVGSPLSLECTVEGTSNPNLYWYRQAAGRGLQLLFYSVGIGQISSEVPQNLSASRPQDRQFILSSKKLLLSDSGFYLCAWSVRTGGRSSPLHFGNGTRLTVT.

The chain couples TRBV11-2 to TRBJ2-1; D unresolved. CDR1 is SGHAT and CDR2 is FQNNGV in the germline V gene. The length of the CDR3 is 19 residues. V was pared by 5 bases and J by 0 bases, with 23 bases between. CDR3 loop: CASSPLGYFSPSSYNEQFF. The DNA for the CDR3 is TGTGCCAGCAGCCCTTTGGGCTACTTTTCCCCTTCCTCCTACAATGAGCAGTTCTTC.

The gene calls are TRBV18 and TRBJ1-3; TRBD1 aligns across 8 bases. V gave up 0 bases and J gave up 0 bases; unmatched junction bases: 4. The length of the CDR3 is 17 residues. Germline V lookup: CDR1 KGHSH, CDR2 LQKENI. CDR3 nucleotide sequence: TGTGCCAGCTCACCACCCAGACAGGGGTACTCTGGAAACACCATATATTTT. Its translation: CASSPPRQGYSGNTIYF.